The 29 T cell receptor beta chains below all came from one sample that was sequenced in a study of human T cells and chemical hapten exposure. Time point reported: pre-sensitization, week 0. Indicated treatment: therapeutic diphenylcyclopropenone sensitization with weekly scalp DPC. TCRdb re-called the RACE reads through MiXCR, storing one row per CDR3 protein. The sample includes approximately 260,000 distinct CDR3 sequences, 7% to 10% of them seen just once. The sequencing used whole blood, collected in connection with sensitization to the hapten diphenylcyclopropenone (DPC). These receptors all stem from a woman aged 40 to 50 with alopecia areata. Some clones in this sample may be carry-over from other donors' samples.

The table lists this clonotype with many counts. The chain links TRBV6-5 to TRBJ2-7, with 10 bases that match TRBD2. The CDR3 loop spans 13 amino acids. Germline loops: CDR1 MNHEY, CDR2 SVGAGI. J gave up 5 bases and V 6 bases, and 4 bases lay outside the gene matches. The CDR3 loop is CASRLLAGDEQYF. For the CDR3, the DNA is TGTGCCAGCAGACTTCTAGCGGGAGACGAGCAGTACTTC.

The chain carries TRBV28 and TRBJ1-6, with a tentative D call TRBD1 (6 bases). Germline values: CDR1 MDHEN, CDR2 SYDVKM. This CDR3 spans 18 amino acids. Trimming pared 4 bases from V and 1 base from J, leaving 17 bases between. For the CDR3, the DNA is TGTGCCAGCAGTTCTGTCGGGAGGGGGGTGTCCTATAATTCACCCCTCCACTTT. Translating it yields CASSSVGRGVSYNSPLHF. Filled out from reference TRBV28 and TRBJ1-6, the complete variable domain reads DVKVTQSSRYLVKRTGEKVFLECVQDMDHENMFWYRQDPGLGLRLIYFSYDVKMKEKGDIPEGYSVSREKKERFSLILESASTNQTSMYLCASSSVGRGVSYNSPLHFGNGTRLTVT.

Here the CDR3 DNA reads TGTGCCAGCAGTGGAACAGGGGGCGGATGGGATGGCTACACCTTC. Residues: CASSGTGGGWDGYTF. The V and J genes are TRBV28 and TRBJ1-2, with 9 bases aligning to TRBD1. CDR3 length: 15 amino acids. J lost 6 bases, V lost 5 bases, and 10 bases had no gene match. Germline lookup yields CDR1 MDHEN and CDR2 SYDVKM.

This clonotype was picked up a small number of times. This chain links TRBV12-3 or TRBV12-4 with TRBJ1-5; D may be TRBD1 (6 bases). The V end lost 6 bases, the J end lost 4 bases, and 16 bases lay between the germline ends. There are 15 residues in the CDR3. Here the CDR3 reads CASSNPGHLNQPQHF. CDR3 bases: TGTGCCAGCAGCAATCCGGGACACTTGAATCAGCCCCAGCATTTT.

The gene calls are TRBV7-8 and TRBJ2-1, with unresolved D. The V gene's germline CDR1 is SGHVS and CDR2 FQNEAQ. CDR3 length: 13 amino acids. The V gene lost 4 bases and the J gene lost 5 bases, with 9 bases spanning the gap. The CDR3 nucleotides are TGTGCCAGCAGCTCAGGACCCGACAATGAGCAGTTCTTC. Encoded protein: CASSSGPDNEQFF.

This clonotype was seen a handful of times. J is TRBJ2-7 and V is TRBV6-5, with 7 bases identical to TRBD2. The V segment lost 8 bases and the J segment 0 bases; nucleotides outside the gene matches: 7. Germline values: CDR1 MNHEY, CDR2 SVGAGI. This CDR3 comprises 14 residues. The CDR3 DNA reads TGTGCCAGCCGGGGGGAGCTTCTCTCCTACGAGCAGTACTTC. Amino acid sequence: CASRGELLSYEQYF.

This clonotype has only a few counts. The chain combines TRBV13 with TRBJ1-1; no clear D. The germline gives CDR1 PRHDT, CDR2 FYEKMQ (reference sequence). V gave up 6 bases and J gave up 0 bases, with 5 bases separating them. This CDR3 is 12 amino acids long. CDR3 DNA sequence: TGTGCCAGCAGACATTTGAACACTGAAGCTTTCTTT. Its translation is CASRHLNTEAFF.

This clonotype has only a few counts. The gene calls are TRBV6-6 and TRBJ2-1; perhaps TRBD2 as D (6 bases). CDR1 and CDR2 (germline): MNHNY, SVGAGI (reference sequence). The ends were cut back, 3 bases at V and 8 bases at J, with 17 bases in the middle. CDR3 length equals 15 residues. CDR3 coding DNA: TGTGCCAGCAGTTATTCGGGGGAGAATCTGGATGAGCAGTTCTTC. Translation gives CASSYSGENLDEQFF.

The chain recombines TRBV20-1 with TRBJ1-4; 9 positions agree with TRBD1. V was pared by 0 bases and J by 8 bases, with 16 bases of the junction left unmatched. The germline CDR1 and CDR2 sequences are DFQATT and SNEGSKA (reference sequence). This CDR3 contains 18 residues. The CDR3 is CSARDTSAPGQGLEKLFF. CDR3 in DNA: TGCAGTGCTAGAGATACATCCGCTCCGGGACAGGGTTTGGAAAAACTGTTTTTT.

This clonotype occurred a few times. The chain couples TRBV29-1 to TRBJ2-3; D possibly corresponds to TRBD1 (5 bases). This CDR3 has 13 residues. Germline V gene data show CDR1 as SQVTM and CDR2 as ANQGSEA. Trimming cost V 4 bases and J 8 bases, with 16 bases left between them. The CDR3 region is CSVAQGQTGTQYF. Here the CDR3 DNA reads TGCAGCGTTGCCCAGGGCCAAACTGGTACGCAGTATTTT.

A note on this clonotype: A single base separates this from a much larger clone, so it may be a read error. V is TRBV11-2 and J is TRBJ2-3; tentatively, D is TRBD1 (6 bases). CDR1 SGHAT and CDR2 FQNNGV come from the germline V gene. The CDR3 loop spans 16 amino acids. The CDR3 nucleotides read TGTGCCAGCAGCTTAGATTCGAGGACAGACACAGATACGCGGTATTTT. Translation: CASSLDSRTDTDTRYF.

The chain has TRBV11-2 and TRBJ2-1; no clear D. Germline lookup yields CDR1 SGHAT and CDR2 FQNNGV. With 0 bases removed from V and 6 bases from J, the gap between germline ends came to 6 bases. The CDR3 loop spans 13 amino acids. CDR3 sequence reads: CASSLDVGNEQFF. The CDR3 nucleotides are TGTGCCAGCAGCTTAGATGTGGGCAATGAGCAGTTCTTC.

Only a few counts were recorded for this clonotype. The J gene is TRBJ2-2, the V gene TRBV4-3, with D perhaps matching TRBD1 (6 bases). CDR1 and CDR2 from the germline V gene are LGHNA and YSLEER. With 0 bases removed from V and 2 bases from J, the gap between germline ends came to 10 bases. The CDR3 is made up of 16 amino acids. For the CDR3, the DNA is TGCGCCAGCAGCCAAGATAGACAGGTTAACACCGGGGAGCTGTTTTTT. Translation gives CASSQDRQVNTGELFF.

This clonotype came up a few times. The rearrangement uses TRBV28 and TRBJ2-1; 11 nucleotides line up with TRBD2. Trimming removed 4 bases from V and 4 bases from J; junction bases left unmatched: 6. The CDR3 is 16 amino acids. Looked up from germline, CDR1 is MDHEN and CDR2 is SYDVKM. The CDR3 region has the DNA TGTGCCAGCAGTTCTCACGGGACTAGCGGTTACAATGAGCAGTTCTTC. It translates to CASSSHGTSGYNEQFF.

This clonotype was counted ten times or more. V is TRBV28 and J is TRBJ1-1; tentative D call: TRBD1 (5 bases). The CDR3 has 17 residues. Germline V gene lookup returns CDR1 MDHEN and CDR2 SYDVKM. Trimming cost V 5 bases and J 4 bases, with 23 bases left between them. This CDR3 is CASSRAGGVSTVTEAFF. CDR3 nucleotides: TGTGCCAGCAGTCGCGCGGGGGGGGTTTCAACGGTCACTGAAGCTTTCTTT.

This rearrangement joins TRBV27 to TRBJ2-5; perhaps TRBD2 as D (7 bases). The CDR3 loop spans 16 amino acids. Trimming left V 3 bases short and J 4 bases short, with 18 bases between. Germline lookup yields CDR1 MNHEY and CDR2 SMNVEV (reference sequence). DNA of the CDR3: TGTGCCAGCAGTTTCCTATCCGCGGGGGCCCCAGAGACCCAGTACTTC. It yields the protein CASSFLSAGAPETQYF.

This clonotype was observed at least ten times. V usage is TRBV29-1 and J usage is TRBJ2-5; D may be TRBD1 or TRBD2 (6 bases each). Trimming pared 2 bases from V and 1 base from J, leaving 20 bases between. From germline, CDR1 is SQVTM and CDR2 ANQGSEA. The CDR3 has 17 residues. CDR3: CSVERESEGGSQETQYF. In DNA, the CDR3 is TGCAGCGTTGAAAGGGAATCGGAGGGGGGATCCCAAGAGACCCAGTACTTC.

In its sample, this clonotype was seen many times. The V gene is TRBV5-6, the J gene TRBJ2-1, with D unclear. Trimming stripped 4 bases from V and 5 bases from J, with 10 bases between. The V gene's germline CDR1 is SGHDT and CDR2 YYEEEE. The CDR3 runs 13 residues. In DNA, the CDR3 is TGTGCCAGCAGCCGGGTCCGGGACAATGAGCAGTTCTTC. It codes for CASSRVRDNEQFF.

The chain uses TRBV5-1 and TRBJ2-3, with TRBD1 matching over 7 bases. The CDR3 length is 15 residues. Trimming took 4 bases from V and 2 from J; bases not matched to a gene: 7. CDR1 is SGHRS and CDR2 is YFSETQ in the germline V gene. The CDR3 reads CASSRGQTPTDTQYF. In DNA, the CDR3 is TGCGCCAGCAGCCGGGGACAGACCCCCACAGATACGCAGTATTTT.

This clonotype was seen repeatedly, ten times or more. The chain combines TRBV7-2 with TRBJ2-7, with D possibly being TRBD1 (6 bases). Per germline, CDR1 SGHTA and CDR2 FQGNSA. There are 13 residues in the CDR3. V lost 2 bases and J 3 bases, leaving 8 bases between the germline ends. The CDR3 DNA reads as TGTGCCAGCAGCTTAAACAGGGACTACGAGCAGTACTTC. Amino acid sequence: CASSLNRDYEQYF.

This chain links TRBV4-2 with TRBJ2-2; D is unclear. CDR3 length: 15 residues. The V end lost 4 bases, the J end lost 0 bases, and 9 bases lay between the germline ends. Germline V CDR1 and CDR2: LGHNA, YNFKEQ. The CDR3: CASSRDTANTGELFF. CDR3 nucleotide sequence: TGTGCCAGCAGCCGAGATACGGCGAACACCGGGGAGCTGTTTTTT.

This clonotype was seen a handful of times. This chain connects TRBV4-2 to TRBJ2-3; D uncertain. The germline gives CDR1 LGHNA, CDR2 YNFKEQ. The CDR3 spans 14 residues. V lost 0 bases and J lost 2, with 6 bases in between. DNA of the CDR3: TGTGCCAGCAGCCAAGATAGGGCCACAGATACGCAGTATTTT. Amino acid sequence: CASSQDRATDTQYF.

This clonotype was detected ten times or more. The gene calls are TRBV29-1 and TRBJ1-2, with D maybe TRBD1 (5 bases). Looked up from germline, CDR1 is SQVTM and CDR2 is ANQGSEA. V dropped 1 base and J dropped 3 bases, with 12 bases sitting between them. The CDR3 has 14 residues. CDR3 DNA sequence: TGCAGCGTTGAAGGGCCAGGGAGTGACTATGGCTACACCTTC. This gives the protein CSVEGPGSDYGYTF.

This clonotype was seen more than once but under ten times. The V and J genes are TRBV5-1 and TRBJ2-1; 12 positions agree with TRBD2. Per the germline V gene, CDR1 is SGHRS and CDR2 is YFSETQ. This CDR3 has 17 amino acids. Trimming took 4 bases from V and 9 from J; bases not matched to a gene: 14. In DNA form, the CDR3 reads TGCGCCAGCAGCACACGAGGGACTAGCGGGTTTTATGGTGAGCAGTTCTTC. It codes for CASSTRGTSGFYGEQFF.

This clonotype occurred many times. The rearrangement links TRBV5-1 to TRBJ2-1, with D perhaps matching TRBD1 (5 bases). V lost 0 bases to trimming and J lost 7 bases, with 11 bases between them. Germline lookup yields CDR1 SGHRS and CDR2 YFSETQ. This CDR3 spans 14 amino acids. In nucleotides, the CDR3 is TGCGCCAGCAGCTTGGCTCTCCCAGGGAATGAGCAGTTCTTC. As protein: CASSLALPGNEQFF.

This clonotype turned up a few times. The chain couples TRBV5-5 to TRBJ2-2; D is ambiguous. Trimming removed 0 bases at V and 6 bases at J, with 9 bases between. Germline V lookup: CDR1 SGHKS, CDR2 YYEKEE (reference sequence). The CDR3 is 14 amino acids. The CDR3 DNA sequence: TGTGCCAGCAGCTTGGGCGTGGGCCCCGGGGAGCTGTTTTTT. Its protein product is CASSLGVGPGELFF.

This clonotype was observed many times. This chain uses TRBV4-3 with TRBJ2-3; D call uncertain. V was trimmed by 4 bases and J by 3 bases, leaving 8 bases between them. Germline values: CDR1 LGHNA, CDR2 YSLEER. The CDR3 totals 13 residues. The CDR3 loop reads CASSLERTDTQYF. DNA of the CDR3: TGCGCCAGCAGCCTTGAGAGGACAGATACGCAGTATTTT.

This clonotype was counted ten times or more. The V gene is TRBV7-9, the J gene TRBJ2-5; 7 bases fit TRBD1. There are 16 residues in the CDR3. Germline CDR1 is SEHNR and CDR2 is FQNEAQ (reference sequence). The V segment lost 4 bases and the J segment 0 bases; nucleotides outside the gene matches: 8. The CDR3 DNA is TGTGCCAGCAGCTCTTCGTTACAGGGGCACCAAGAGACCCAGTACTTC. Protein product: CASSSSLQGHQETQYF.

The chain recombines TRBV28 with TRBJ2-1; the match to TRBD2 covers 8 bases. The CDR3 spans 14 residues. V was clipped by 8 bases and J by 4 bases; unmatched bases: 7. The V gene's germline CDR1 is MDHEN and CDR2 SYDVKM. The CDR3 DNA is TGTGCCAGCCGGAGACTAGCGCAATACAATGAGCAGTTCTTC. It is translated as CASRRLAQYNEQFF.